These T cell receptor beta chains were read from a single sample in a study of T cell changes during pregnancy in multiple sclerosis. Clones were read by immunoSEQ multiplex PCR, and TCRdb kept only the in-frame ones, dropping some. The sample gives about 59,000 clones, 93% of which show up once; around 2.5% is in the top ten. The sequencing used CD8+ T cells from peripheral blood mononuclear cells, collected in the third trimester of pregnancy. The receptors stem from a female donor with multiple sclerosis, enrolled in a pregnancy study. Each CDR3 is given with its conserved first and last residue. Fields, in order: J gene, V gene, CDR3 protein.

>TRBJ2-7|TRBV28
CASSRVARTSGSGEDEQYF
>TRBJ1-5|TRBV19
CASSIGLQPQHF
>TRBJ2-6|TRBV15
CATSRGLTSGANVLTF
>TRBJ2-7|TRBV30
CASQSGTSGAYEQYF
>TRBJ1-2|TRBV6-1
CASSGALEGASYGYTF
>TRBJ1-1|TRBV19
CASSITGYTEAFF
>TRBJ2-5|TRBV10-2
CASSERGRRETQYF
>TRBJ2-7|TRBV19
CASKGGANSYEQYF
>TRBJ2-4|TRBV28
CASSPGGPSQYF
>TRBJ2-3|TRBV27
CASSQGQTTDTQYF
>TRBJ1-1|TRBV19
CASSIGGTGNTEAFF
>TRBJ2-3|TRBV28
CASSTRQTTDTQYF
>TRBJ1-1|TRBV19
CASRASGGTEAFF
>TRBJ1-1|TRBV7-6
CASSVGTGGNTEAFF
>TRBJ2-7|TRBV4-1
CASSQGRTSGRPADEQYF